Sequencing of this T cell receptor (beta chain) was carried out in a study of spatial heterogeneity in lung cancer. Findings and limits, study-wide: Circulating ubiquitous expanded tumor TCRs were observed more frequently at resection than at follow-up.

A word on this clonotype: The target antigen is unknown.

TCR cDNA molecules were tagged individually, and each one carried a unique molecular identifier. TCRdb passed the 5' RACE reads through MiXCR, listing each CDR3 protein once. This table has roughly 70,000 distinct CDR3 sequences, about an eighth appearing once. Time point in this sample: sample taken at primary tumor resection. Whole RNA, which was extracted from tumor, nontumor lung tissue or frozen PBMC, was sequenced without any cell sorting. The CDR3 runs 14 residues. The germline V gene has CDR1 SGHTA and CDR2 FQGNSA. Trimming at V came to 4 bases and at J to 11 bases, leaving 10 bases not matched to a gene.

This sample comprised PBMCs, obtained at surgery. The chain employs TRBV7-2 and TRBJ1-3, with 8 nucleotides matching TRBD1. This clonotype was sampled from a male donor with early-stage non-small cell lung cancer. In nucleotides, the CDR3 is TGTGCCAGCAGCTCTCGGACAGGGAATGCGGCCATATATTTT. Translated, it gives CASSSRTGNAAIYF. Using reference TRBV7-2 and TRBJ1-3 for the parts outside the CDR3, the full variable domain is GAGVSQSPSNKVTEKGKDVELRCDPISGHTALYWYRQSLGQGLEFLIYFQGNSAPDKSGLPSDRFSAERTGGSVSTLTIQRTQQEDSAVYLCASSSRTGNAAIYFGEGSWLTVV.